The T cell receptor (beta chain) under discussion was sequenced for a study of T cells after posttransplantation cyclophosphamide. Cyclophosphamide on days +3 and +4 followed busulfan-fludarabine conditioning and a marrow graft. For this clone: Its antigen is undetermined.

Points from the study as a whole: Tissue-infiltrating T cells from skin or gut overlapped little with blood T cells. Donor-recipient repertoire similarity was low at 1-2 months, rising over year one.

Per germline, CDR1 MNHEY and CDR2 SMNVEV (reference sequence). The CDR3 spans 18 residues. Trimming cost V 9 bases and J 2 bases; bases outside gene matches: 17. The protocol was immunoSEQ multiplex PCR, while the TCRdb copy is restricted to in-frame clones and leaves out a portion. Found here are over 3,000 clones, around 63% of them singletons; the top ten hold less than 50%. The sample consisted of CD8+ T cells sorted from PBMCs, taken around 1,100 days after allogeneic stem cell transplant with posttransplant cyclophosphamide. This clonotype originated in a female patient between 40 and 50 years old who received an allogeneic stem cell transplant from a related donor, was CMV-positive, and had no GVHD. Some T cells here may be from the graft donor. The chain uses TRBV27 and TRBJ1-5, with TRBD1 matching 9 bases. The CDR3 bases are TGTGCCAGTTCCCCGGAGGGGGGACAGGGCCGGCGCAATCAGCCCCAGCATTTT. It specifies CASSPEGGQGRRNQPQHF.